These 12 T cell receptor beta chains came from one sample sequenced in a study of identical twins. TCRdb independently ran MiXCR on the 5' RACE reads; one entry per CDR3 protein. Seen here are about 100,000 distinct CDR3 sequences, around 5.5% observed once, and the top ten hold roughly 12%. Input material: memory T cells sorted from blood. The receptors here all came from a woman between 50 and 59 years old in good health.

A note on this clonotype: This may be a read error, as it is one base from a much larger clone. This chain connects TRBV6-5 to TRBJ2-1; maybe TRBD2 (6 bases). V lost 2 bases to trimming and J lost 10 bases, with 15 bases between them. CDR1 MNHEY and CDR2 SVGAGI come from the germline V gene. CDR3 length equals 14 residues. CDR3 nucleotides: TGTGCCAGCAGTTACGAGGGAGGCCTTCCCGAGCAGTTCTTC. Its translation is CASSYEGGLPEQFF.

This clonotype was observed at least ten times. The genes are TRBV4-2 and TRBJ1-3; tentative D call: TRBD1 (5 bases). CDR3 length: 13 amino acids. V lost 7 bases and J lost 0, with 7 bases in between. Germline loops: CDR1 LGHNA, CDR2 YNFKEQ. The CDR3 coding sequence is TGTGCCAGCACAGACAGCTCTGGAAACACCATATATTTT. This encodes CASTDSSGNTIYF.

Ten or more counts support this clonotype. CDR3 coding DNA: TGCAGCGTTGTACCCCACCAAGGCCAGACTAGCGAGCAGTACTTC. Translating gives CSVVPHQGQTSEQYF. The chain combines TRBV29-1 with TRBJ2-7, with D perhaps matching TRBD2 (6 bases). This CDR3 comprises 15 residues. The V gene lost 4 bases and the J gene lost 6 bases, with 22 bases spanning the gap. The germline CDR1 and CDR2 sequences are SQVTM and ANQGSEA.

This clonotype appeared many times. V usage is TRBV5-6 and J usage is TRBJ2-5, with D perhaps TRBD1 or TRBD2 (6 bases each). Germline V gene sequence: CDR1 SGHDT, CDR2 YYEEEE. The CDR3 runs 14 residues. Trimming took 6 bases from V and 4 from J, leaving 16 bases between them. This CDR3 reads CASKRGPRGETQYF. CDR3 coding DNA: TGTGCCAGCAAACGGGGGCCCCGGGGAGAGACCCAGTACTTC.

This clonotype came up many times. The V gene is TRBV10-3, the J gene TRBJ2-5; D is possibly TRBD1 (6 bases). CDR1 ENHRY and CDR2 SYGVKD come from the germline V gene. The length of the CDR3 is 13 residues. Trimming stripped 9 bases from V and 2 bases from J, with 13 bases between. CDR3 coding DNA: TGTGCCATTTCAGGGGCAGGACAAGAGACCCAGTACTTC. This gives the protein CAISGAGQETQYF.

This clonotype was observed at least ten times. V is TRBV3-1 and J is TRBJ2-1; D is ambiguous. With 0 bases removed from V and 6 bases from J, the gap between germline ends came to 3 bases. The germline V gene has CDR1 LGHDT and CDR2 YNNKEL (reference sequence). There are 12 residues in the CDR3. The CDR3 bases are TGTGCCAGCAGCCAAGATCTCAATGAGCAGTTCTTC. Amino acid sequence: CASSQDLNEQFF.

This clonotype was seen repeatedly, ten times or more. The rearrangement uses TRBV20-1 and TRBJ1-3; D gene uncertain. Deletions cut 5 bases from V and 3 bases from J, with 17 bases between. Germline V lookup: CDR1 DFQATT, CDR2 SNEGSKA (reference sequence). CDR3 length: 15 residues. The CDR3 nucleotides read TGCAGTGCTCCTAATCGGAAGAGTATTGGAAACACCATATATTTT. Translation: CSAPNRKSIGNTIYF.

This clonotype was picked up many times. The chain's CDR3 is CASSPRDRVGYTF. The CDR3 DNA reads TGCGCCAGCAGCCCGCGCGACAGGGTTGGCTACACCTTC. J is TRBJ1-2 and V is TRBV4-1; 7 nucleotides line up with TRBD1. CDR1 is MGHRA and CDR2 is YSYEKL in the germline V gene. Trimming at V came to 4 bases and at J to 7 bases, leaving 6 bases not matched to a gene. The CDR3 consists of 13 residues.

This clonotype was observed many times. The V gene is TRBV12-3 or TRBV12-4, the J gene TRBJ1-4; 7 bases align to TRBD1. V trimming: 6 bases; J trimming: 7 bases; junction bases outside the gene matches: 11. The CDR3 totals 15 residues. The CDR3 DNA sequence: TGTGCCAGCAGCCCTGAGGGGGCGCGGGGTGAAAAACTGTTTTTT. Translated, it gives CASSPEGARGEKLFF.

This clonotype has only a few counts. The chain recombines TRBV20-1 with TRBJ2-3, with 10 bases aligning to TRBD2. Germline loops: CDR1 DFQATT, CDR2 SNEGSKA (reference sequence). The CDR3 is 13 amino acids. The V gene end was trimmed by 3 bases and the J gene end by 9 bases; junction bases not matched to a gene: 6. Here the CDR3 DNA reads TGCAGTGCTAGGAGCGGGAGGGCGGGAACGCAGTATTTT. Protein sequence: CSARSGRAGTQYF.

This clonotype was recorded many times. The chain joins TRBV5-1 to TRBJ2-1; 8 bases align to TRBD2. The CDR3 sequence is 15 residues long. V lost 4 bases to trimming and J lost 9 bases; unmatched junction nucleotides: 12. Germline values: CDR1 SGHRS, CDR2 YFSETQ. The CDR3 DNA follows: TGCGCCAGCAGCGACGTTCCGGGAGGGCCGGGTGAGCAGTTCTTC. It encodes CASSDVPGGPGEQFF.

This clonotype was counted at least ten times. The chain uses TRBV29-1 and TRBJ2-2; no reliable D call. V shed 7 bases and J shed 5 bases, with 8 bases lying between them. The CDR3 consists of 11 residues. Germline CDR1 SQVTM, CDR2 ANQGSEA. DNA of the CDR3: TGCAGCGCCCTCGAGACCGGGGAGCTGTTTTTT. It translates to CSALETGELFF.